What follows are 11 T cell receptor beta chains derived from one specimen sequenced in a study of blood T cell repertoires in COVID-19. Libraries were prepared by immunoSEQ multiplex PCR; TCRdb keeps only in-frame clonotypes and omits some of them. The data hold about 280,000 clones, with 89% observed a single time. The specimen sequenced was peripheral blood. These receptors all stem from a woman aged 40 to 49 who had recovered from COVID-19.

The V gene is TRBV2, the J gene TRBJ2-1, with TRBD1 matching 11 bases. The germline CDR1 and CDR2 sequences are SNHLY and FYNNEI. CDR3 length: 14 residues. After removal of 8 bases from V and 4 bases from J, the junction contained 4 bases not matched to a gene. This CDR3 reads CASVGQGAYNEQFF. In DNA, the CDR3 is TGTGCCAGCGTTGGACAGGGGGCTTACAATGAGCAGTTCTTC.

The CDR3: CASSIGLAGEETQYF. The CDR3 DNA reads as TGTGCCAGTAGTATTGGGCTAGCGGGAGAAGAGACCCAGTACTTC. The V gene is TRBV19, the J gene TRBJ2-5; 10 bases are a match to TRBD2. Germline V lookup: CDR1 LNHDA, CDR2 SQIVND (reference sequence). The CDR3 extends over 15 amino acids. The V and J ends lost 3 bases and 3 bases, in that order; junction bases with no gene match: 4.

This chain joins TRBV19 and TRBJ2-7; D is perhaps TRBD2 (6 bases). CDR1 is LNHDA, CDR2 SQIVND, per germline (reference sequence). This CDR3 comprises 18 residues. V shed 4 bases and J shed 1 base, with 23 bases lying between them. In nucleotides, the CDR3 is TGTGCCAGTAGTACTGATCCTGGGACTTACGGAAGGTCCTACGAGCAGTACTTC. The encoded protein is CASSTDPGTYGRSYEQYF.

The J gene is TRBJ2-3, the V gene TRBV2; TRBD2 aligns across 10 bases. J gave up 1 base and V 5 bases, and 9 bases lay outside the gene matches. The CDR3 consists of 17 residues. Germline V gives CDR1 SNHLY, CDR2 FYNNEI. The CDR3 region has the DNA TGTGCCAGCAGTCGAGACTCCCTAGCGGGAGGCACAGATACGCAGTATTTT. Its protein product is CASSRDSLAGGTDTQYF.

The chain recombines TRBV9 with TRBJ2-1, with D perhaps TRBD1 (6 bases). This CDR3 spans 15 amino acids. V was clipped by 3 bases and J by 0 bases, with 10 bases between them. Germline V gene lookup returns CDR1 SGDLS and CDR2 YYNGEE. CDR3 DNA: TGTGCCAGCAGCGCGAGGGGGAGCTCCTACAATGAGCAGTTCTTC. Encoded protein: CASSARGSSYNEQFF.

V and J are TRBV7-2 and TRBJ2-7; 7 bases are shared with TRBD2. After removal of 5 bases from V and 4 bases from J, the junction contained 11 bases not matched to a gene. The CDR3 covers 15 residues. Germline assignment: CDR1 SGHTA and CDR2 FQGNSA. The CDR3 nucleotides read TGTGCCAGCAGCCCCCCGGAGGGAGGGCGGTACGAGCAGTACTTC. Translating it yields CASSPPEGGRYEQYF.

CDR3 loop: CASSPRDRGVRSEEKLFF. DNA of the CDR3: TGTGCCAGCAGCCCCCGGGACAGGGGTGTCCGCTCGGAAGAAAAACTGTTTTTT. The chain combines TRBV7-8 with TRBJ1-4; 10 nucleotides match TRBD1. The germline CDR1 and CDR2 sequences are SGHVS and FQNEAQ. The CDR3 has 18 residues. The V and J ends lost 5 bases and 8 bases, in that order; junction bases with no gene match: 17.

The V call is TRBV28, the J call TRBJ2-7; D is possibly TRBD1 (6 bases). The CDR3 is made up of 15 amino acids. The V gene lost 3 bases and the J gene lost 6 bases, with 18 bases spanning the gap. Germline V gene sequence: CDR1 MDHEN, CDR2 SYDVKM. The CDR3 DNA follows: TGTGCCAGCAGTTTCGAACAGGGCAATTACGGCGAGCAGTACTTC. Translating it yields CASSFEQGNYGEQYF.

The CDR3 sequence is CASSRGTGTTGELFF. In DNA, the CDR3 is TGTGCCAGCTCACGGGGGACAGGCACGACCGGGGAGCTGTTTTTT. The chain employs TRBV18 and TRBJ2-2; 8 bases line up with TRBD1. This CDR3 is 15 amino acids long. The germline gives CDR1 KGHSH, CDR2 LQKENI. With 4 bases clipped from V and 5 bases from J, the junction kept 6 bases outside the gene matches.

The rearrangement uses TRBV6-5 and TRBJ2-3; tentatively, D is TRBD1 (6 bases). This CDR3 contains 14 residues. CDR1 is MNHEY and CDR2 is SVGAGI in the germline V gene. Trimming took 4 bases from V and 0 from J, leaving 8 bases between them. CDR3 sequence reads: CASSLGGSTDTQYF. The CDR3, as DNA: TGTGCCAGCAGTTTAGGGGGTAGCACAGATACGCAGTATTTT.

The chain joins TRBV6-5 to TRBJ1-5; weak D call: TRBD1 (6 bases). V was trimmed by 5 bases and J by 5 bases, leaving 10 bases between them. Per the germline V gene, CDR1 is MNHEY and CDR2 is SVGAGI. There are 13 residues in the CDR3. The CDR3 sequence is CASSPGQHQPQHF. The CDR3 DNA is TGTGCCAGCAGTCCCGGACAGCATCAGCCCCAGCATTTT.